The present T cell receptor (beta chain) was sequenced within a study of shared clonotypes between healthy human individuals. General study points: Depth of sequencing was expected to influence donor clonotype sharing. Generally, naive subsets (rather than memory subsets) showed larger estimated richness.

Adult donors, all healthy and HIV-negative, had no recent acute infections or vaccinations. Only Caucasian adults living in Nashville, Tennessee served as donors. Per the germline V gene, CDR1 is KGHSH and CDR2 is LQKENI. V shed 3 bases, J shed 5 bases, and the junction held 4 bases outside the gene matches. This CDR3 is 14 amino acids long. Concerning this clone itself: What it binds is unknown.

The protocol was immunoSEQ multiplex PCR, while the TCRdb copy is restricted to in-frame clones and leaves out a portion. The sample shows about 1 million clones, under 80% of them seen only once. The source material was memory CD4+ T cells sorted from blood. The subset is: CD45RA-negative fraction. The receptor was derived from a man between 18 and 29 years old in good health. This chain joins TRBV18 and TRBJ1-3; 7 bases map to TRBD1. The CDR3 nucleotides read TGTGCCAGCTCACCGGGACAGACTAGAAACACCATATATTTT. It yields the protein CASSPGQTRNTIYF.